Listed here is a single T cell receptor (beta chain). J was trimmed by 6 bases and V by 2 bases; bases with no gene match: 8. This CDR3 has 15 amino acids. The V gene's germline CDR1 is SGHAT and CDR2 FQNNGV. Sequencing used immunoSEQ multiplex PCR; TCRdb keeps in-frame clones, though not all of them. The table lists around 270,000 clones, 70% to 85% of them singletons. The source of the sample is a study of blood T cell repertoires in COVID-19. Study details: T cells, B-cell-depleted T cells, or PBMCs provided the cDNA or gDNA that served as material.

The sequencing sample was made of peripheral blood. The origin of this receptor is a human donor with COVID-19, enrolled during active disease. The donor label of this sample is uncertain. V is TRBV11-2 and J is TRBJ2-7, with 9 nucleotides matching TRBD1. Written as DNA, the CDR3 is TGTGCCAGCAGCTTACCGGGACAGGGTTCGAGCGAGCAGTACTTC. Translation: CASSLPGQGSSEQYF.